A single sample is the source of the 13 T cell receptor beta chains below, sequenced in a study of regulatory dendritic cells for organ transplantation. Data came from immunoSEQ multiplex PCR; TCRdb stores just in-frame clones and leaves some out. The sample lists roughly 12,000 clones; about 70% were seen once. What these receptors recognize is not known. CFSE-labeled sorted T cells met regulatory or mature dendritic cells for roughly 5 days. Sequenced material: naive CD4+ T cells from blood cultured with regulatory dendritic cells. Noted subset: CD45RA+ naive T cells. These receptors were obtained from a human donor in good health.

For this clone: The CDR3 does not end in the conserved phenylalanine or tryptophan, so this is likely a read error. No DNA is shown, since the ends of the CDR3 on it are uncertain; the CDR3 is the one TCRdb lists. The genes are TRBV11-3 and TRBJ1-1. Termini included, the CDR3 measures 15 amino acids. Germline-derived CDR1 and CDR2 are SGHNT and YENEEA. CDR3 in amino acids: CAPSRGGTPSIRLPR.

The chain links TRBV5-6 to TRBJ1-2; TRBD1 agrees at 8 bases. V was clipped by 4 bases and J by 5 bases; unmatched bases: 10. The CDR3 has 15 amino acids. CDR1 SGHDT and CDR2 YYEEEE come from the germline V gene. DNA for the CDR3: TGTGCCAGCAGCGACAGTGGACAGGGCGAATATGGCTACACCTTC. This codes for CASSDSGQGEYGYTF.

The chain has TRBV18 and TRBJ2-1, with 8 bases lining up with TRBD1. In germline, CDR1 is KGHSH, CDR2 LQKENI. This CDR3 is built from 16 residues. The V and J ends lost 3 bases and 0 bases, in that order; junction bases with no gene match: 4. CDR3 amino acids: CASSPPDRASYNEQFF. CDR3 nucleotide sequence: TGTGCCAGCTCACCGCCGGACAGGGCCTCCTACAATGAGCAGTTCTTC.

V is TRBV7-9 and J is TRBJ2-7; tentative D call: TRBD2 (6 bases). The CDR3 length is 17 residues. The germline V gene encodes CDR1 SEHNR and CDR2 FQNEAQ (reference sequence). V dropped 7 bases and J dropped 2 bases, with 24 bases sitting between them. DNA of the CDR3: TGTGCCAGCAATCAAGACGGGCTGCGGGACGGAGCCTACGAGCAGTACTTC. Protein sequence: CASNQDGLRDGAYEQYF.

This clone came up a few times. The chain is built from TRBV6-6 and TRBJ1-2, with unresolved D. V lost 5 bases, J lost 4 bases, and 5 bases lay in between. The germline V gene encodes CDR1 MNHNY and CDR2 SVGAGI (reference sequence). The CDR3 extends over 11 amino acids. The CDR3, as DNA: TGTGCCAGCAGTCACATCTATGGCTACACCTTC. Amino acids: CASSHIYGYTF.

The gene calls are TRBV2 and TRBJ1-2, with TRBD1 as a possible D gene (5 bases). The CDR3 totals 12 residues. V lost 11 bases to trimming and J lost 2 bases, with 12 bases between them. Germline CDR1 reads SNHLY; CDR2 reads FYNNEI. The CDR3 coding sequence is TGTGCCTCCCGGGGGGTAAACTATGGCTACACCTTC. It yields the protein CASRGVNYGYTF. The variable domain in full, completed from reference TRBV2 and TRBJ1-2, reads EPEVTQTPSHQVTQMGQEVILRCVPISNHLYFYWYRQILGQKVEFLVSFYNNEISEKSEIFDDQFSVERPDGSNFTLKIRSTKLEDSAMYFCASRGVNYGYTFGSGTRLTVV.

J is TRBJ1-4 and V is TRBV5-4; maybe TRBD1 (6 bases). Germline V gives CDR1 SGHNT, CDR2 YYREEE (reference sequence). V lost 2 bases, J lost 3 bases, and 11 bases lay in between. The CDR3 length is 15 residues. This CDR3 is CASSFKGDPNEKLFF. CDR3 nucleotides: TGTGCCAGCAGCTTTAAGGGGGACCCTAATGAAAAACTGTTTTTT.

This sequence joins TRBV9 and TRBJ2-1, with 8 bases identical to TRBD2. V trimming: 0 bases; J trimming: 7 bases; junction bases outside the gene matches: 12. Germline lookup yields CDR1 SGDLS and CDR2 YYNGEE. This CDR3 is 17 amino acids long. CDR3 in DNA: TGTGCCAGCAGCGTAGGGGAGGGTGCGGGGGGCGTGAATGAGCAGTTCTTC. It specifies CASSVGEGAGGVNEQFF.

Only one count was recorded for this clone. The chain is built from TRBV9 and TRBJ1-3; D is unresolved. CDR1 is SGDLS, CDR2 YYNGEE, per germline. This CDR3 comprises 17 residues. The V and J ends lost 0 bases and 0 bases respectively, with 13 bases between them. The CDR3: CASSVGPPTVSGNTIYF. The CDR3 coding sequence is TGTGCCAGCAGCGTAGGCCCCCCTACAGTCTCTGGAAACACCATATATTTT. Drawing the rest from reference TRBV9 and TRBJ1-3, the complete variable domain is DSGVTQTPKHLITATGQRVTLRCSPRSGDLSVYWYQQSLDQGLQFLIQYYNGEERAKGNILERFSAQQFPDLHSELNLSSLELGDSALYFCASSVGPPTVSGNTIYFGEGSWLTVV.

The chain carries TRBV25-1 and TRBJ1-6, with 7 bases matching TRBD1. The CDR3 contains 15 residues. With V trimmed by 7 bases and J by 5 bases, 8 bases remained unmatched. From germline, CDR1 is MGHDK and CDR2 SYGVNS. The CDR3 DNA is TGTGCCAGCAAACCCCGACAGGGAGATAATTCACCCCTCCACTTT. Its translation: CASKPRQGDNSPLHF.

The CDR3 DNA reads TGCGCCAGCAGCTTGGAGGCCAGGGAAATCTATGGCTACACCTTC. Amino acid sequence: CASSLEAREIYGYTF. The chain uses TRBV5-1 and TRBJ1-2, with D perhaps TRBD1 (5 bases). Germline assignment: CDR1 SGHRS and CDR2 YFSETQ. CDR3 length equals 15 residues. V gave up 0 bases and J gave up 4 bases, with 13 bases separating them.

The rearrangement joins TRBV9 to TRBJ1-1, with D perhaps matching TRBD1 (5 bases). V lost 0 bases, J lost 5 bases, and 11 bases lay in between. The CDR3 is made up of 14 amino acids. In germline, CDR1 is SGDLS, CDR2 YYNGEE. The CDR3 spells CASSVATGGTEAFF. The CDR3 DNA is TGTGCCAGCAGCGTAGCTACGGGGGGGACTGAAGCTTTCTTT.

This clone was seen a handful of times. This sequence joins TRBV5-1 and TRBJ1-2, with TRBD1 matching 8 bases. This CDR3 is 15 amino acids long. The V gene end was trimmed by 0 bases and the J gene end by 6 bases; junction bases not matched to a gene: 7. Per the germline V gene, CDR1 is SGHRS and CDR2 is YFSETQ. The CDR3 nucleotides are TGCGCCAGCAGCTTGGCCGGACAGGGAGGTGATGGCTACACCTTC. Amino acids: CASSLAGQGGDGYTF. Together with reference TRBV5-1 and TRBJ1-2, the CDR3 gives the full variable domain: KAGVTQTPRYLIKTRGQQVTLSCSPISGHRSVSWYQQTPGQGLQFLFEYFSETQRNKGNFPGRFSGRQFSNSRSEMNVSTLELGDSALYLCASSLAGQGGDGYTFGSGTRLTVV.